Shown below are 21 T cell receptor beta chains from a single sample sequenced in a study of beta chain features in type 1 diabetes (dated by TCRdb to between 2017 and 2018). Library prep was done by the immunoSEQ multiplex PCR assay. The entire amount of isolated RNA was reverse transcribed using the High Capacity cDNA Reverse Transcription Kit, so the sequenced TCRB transcripts were expressed ones. In TCRdb, the immuneACCESS table is reduced to in-frame sequences with V and J assigned. These tables do not hold every clone; where another copy was compared, an unresolved V gene accounts for under half, and the others remain unexplained. The sample table holds 350,000 to 450,000 clones, of which approximately 15% were seen once. The biggest ten clones account for approximately 0.02% of the sample. The sequenced sample was naive CD4+ T cells from blood. The sample's cell subset or site label, in plain terms: true naive CD4+ T cells. The receptors originated from a woman aged 18-29 years in good health.

This clone was recorded once. This rearrangement joins TRBV15 to TRBJ2-1; D possibly corresponds to TRBD1 (6 bases). Germline values: CDR1 LNHNV, CDR2 YYDKDF (reference sequence). Trimming took 0 bases from V and 13 from J, leaving 13 bases between them. The CDR3 runs to 13 residues. The CDR3: CATSRDEGGQQFF. The CDR3 coding sequence is TGTGCCACCAGCAGAGATGAAGGGGGACAACAGTTCTTC.

The chain employs TRBV25-1 and TRBJ2-3; maybe TRBD2 (5 bases). V lost 4 bases, J lost 6 bases, and 17 bases lay in between. The CDR3 runs to 15 residues. The germline V gene encodes CDR1 MGHDK and CDR2 SYGVNS. CDR3 sequence: CASSGSAAGEDTQYF. The CDR3 bases are TGTGCCAGCAGTGGGTCAGCAGCCGGGGAGGATACGCAGTATTTT.

This clone occurred a few times. The chain couples TRBV5-1 to TRBJ2-1, with 8 bases fitting TRBD1. CDR1 and CDR2 (germline): SGHRS, YFSETQ. The CDR3 has 14 residues. V trimming: 0 bases; J trimming: 10 bases; junction bases outside the gene matches: 6. CDR3 in amino acids: CASSLGPGGDEQFF. In nucleotides, the CDR3 is TGCGCCAGCAGCTTGGGGCCAGGGGGCGACGAGCAGTTCTTC.

This clone was found a few times. The J gene is TRBJ2-1, the V gene TRBV7-2, with 9 bases lining up with TRBD2. V was clipped by 3 bases and J by 0 bases; unmatched bases: 3. CDR3 size: 16 residues. Germline CDR1 reads SGHTA; CDR2 reads FQGNSA. The CDR3, as DNA: TGTGCCAGCAGCTTTACTAGCGGGTTCTCCTACAATGAGCAGTTCTTC. Protein sequence: CASSFTSGFSYNEQFF. Full variable domain (missing parts from reference TRBV7-2 and TRBJ2-1): GAGVSQSPSNKVTEKGKDVELRCDPISGHTALYWYRQSLGQGLEFLIYFQGNSAPDKSGLPSDRFSAERTGGSVSTLTIQRTQQEDSAVYLCASSFTSGFSYNEQFFGPGTRLTVL.

The chain combines TRBV28 with TRBJ2-7; the D gene is possibly TRBD2 (5 bases). V was pared by 6 bases and J by 6 bases, with 18 bases between. The CDR3 sequence is 14 residues long. CDR1 and CDR2 (germline): MDHEN, SYDVKM. The CDR3 region has the DNA TGTGCCAGCAGATCGGGAAGGAGAGTTTTCGAGCAGTACTTC. Its protein is CASRSGRRVFEQYF. The full variable domain, rest sourced from reference TRBV28 and TRBJ2-7, is DVKVTQSSRYLVKRTGEKVFLECVQDMDHENMFWYRQDPGLGLRLIYFSYDVKMKEKGDIPEGYSVSREKKERFSLILESASTNQTSMYLCASRSGRRVFEQYFGPGTRLTVT.

Worth noting for this clone: Sequence at one end of the junction differs from germline and may be a read error. The J gene is TRBJ2-5, the V gene TRBV7-7; D unresolved. The CDR3 sequence is 14 residues long. In germline, CDR1 is SSHAT, CDR2 FNYEAQ (reference sequence). For the CDR3, the DNA is TGTGCTAGCAGCTTCGATACTCGACAAGAGACCCAGTACTTC. Its protein product is CASSFDTRQETQYF. The variable domain in full, completed from reference TRBV7-7 and TRBJ2-5, reads GAGVSQSPRYKVTKRGQDVTLRCDPISSHATLYWYQQALGQGPEFLTYFNYEAQPDKSGLPSDRFSAERPEGSISTLTIQRTEQRDSAMYRCASSFDTRQETQYFGPGTRLLVL.

The chain employs TRBV28 and TRBJ1-2, with a tentative D call TRBD1 (6 bases). Between the trimmed V and J ends, which lost 5 bases and 4 bases, there was a span of 14 bases. This CDR3 contains 14 residues. Per the germline V gene, CDR1 is MDHEN and CDR2 is SYDVKM. The CDR3 protein is CASSVATGRYGYTF. DNA of the CDR3: TGTGCCAGCAGTGTCGCAACAGGGCGCTATGGCTACACCTTC.

This clone was seen a few times. The gene calls are TRBV29-1 and TRBJ2-1, with 10 bases that match TRBD2. Germline lookup yields CDR1 SQVTM and CDR2 ANQGSEA. The CDR3 is 15 residues long. The J segment lost 4 bases and the V segment lost 6 bases, leaving 9 bases of the junction unmatched. The DNA for the CDR3 is TGCAGCGTGGGGAAAGCGGGAGGGAATTACAATGAGCAGTTCTTC. It specifies CSVGKAGGNYNEQFF.

The chain couples TRBV9 to TRBJ2-2; D is perhaps TRBD1 (6 bases). The germline V gene encodes CDR1 SGDLS and CDR2 YYNGEE. The CDR3 is 15 amino acids. With 3 bases removed from V and 0 bases from J, the gap between germline ends came to 9 bases. The CDR3 reads CASSGTDANTGELFF. In nucleotides, the CDR3 is TGTGCCAGCAGCGGGACAGATGCGAACACCGGGGAGCTGTTTTTT. The full variable domain, in which reference TRBV9 and TRBJ2-2 provide the parts outside the CDR3, is DSGVTQTPKHLITATGQRVTLRCSPRSGDLSVYWYQQSLDQGLQFLIQYYNGEERAKGNILERFSAQQFPDLHSELNLSSLELGDSALYFCASSGTDANTGELFFGEGSRLTVL.

The V gene is TRBV5-4, the J gene TRBJ2-7; D call uncertain. This CDR3 has 11 amino acids. V lost 4 bases and J 5 bases, leaving 7 bases between the germline ends. Germline CDR1 is SGHNT and CDR2 is YYREEE (reference sequence). CDR3 sequence (DNA): TGTGCCAGCAGCCTCAACAACGAGCAGTACTTC. This translates into CASSLNNEQYF.

This clone appeared a few times. The chain recombines TRBV29-1 with TRBJ2-7; D is unresolved. In germline, CDR1 is SQVTM, CDR2 ANQGSEA. The CDR3 has 12 residues. Trimming stripped 0 bases from V and 2 bases from J, with 5 bases between. As DNA, the CDR3 is TGCAGCGTTGAAGACTATACCTACGAGCAGTACTTC. As protein: CSVEDYTYEQYF.

This clone was observed a handful of times. V usage is TRBV4-2 and J usage is TRBJ1-5; D gene ambiguous. The V gene lost 0 bases and the J gene lost 2 bases, with 8 bases spanning the gap. Germline CDR1 reads LGHNA; CDR2 reads YNFKEQ. The CDR3 sequence is 15 residues long. In DNA, the CDR3 is TGTGCCAGCAGCCAAGATGGCCAGGGCAATCAGCCCCAGCATTTT. This sequence encodes CASSQDGQGNQPQHF.

The chain is built from TRBV9 and TRBJ1-2, with TRBD1 identical over 8 bases. V gave up 2 bases and J gave up 5 bases; unmatched junction bases: 14. CDR1 is SGDLS and CDR2 is YYNGEE in the germline V gene. The CDR3 totals 17 residues. The DNA for the CDR3 is TGTGCCAGCAGCGTCGACCTGGGGACAGGCCTTGGTTATGGCTACACCTTC. Its translation: CASSVDLGTGLGYGYTF.

In its sample, this clone was seen a few times. The genes are TRBV5-1 and TRBJ2-5, with a weak D call TRBD2 (6 bases). With 0 bases removed from V and 5 bases from J, the gap between germline ends came to 11 bases. The CDR3 is 14 residues long. Germline values: CDR1 SGHRS, CDR2 YFSETQ. In DNA, the CDR3 is TGCGCCAGCAGCTTGGATGGGGCGGGGGAGACCCAGTACTTC. Its protein is CASSLDGAGETQYF.

CDR3 loop: CAITESRHHEQYF. The CDR3 nucleotides read TGTGCCATCACCGAATCCAGACACCACGAGCAGTACTTC. V and J are TRBV10-3 and TRBJ2-7; D gene ambiguous. This CDR3 region has 13 residues. Germline V CDR1 and CDR2: ENHRY, SYGVKD. V lost 7 bases to trimming and J lost 5 bases, with 15 bases between them.

The gene calls are TRBV30 and TRBJ2-1, with TRBD2 matching over 7 bases. The V gene end was trimmed by 1 base and the J gene end by 0 bases; junction bases not matched to a gene: 6. The CDR3 consists of 16 residues. Per the germline V gene, CDR1 is GTSNPN and CDR2 is SVGIG (reference sequence). The CDR3 protein is CAWSGGTTSSYNEQFF. CDR3 sequence (DNA): TGTGCCTGGAGTGGGGGGACTACGAGCTCCTACAATGAGCAGTTCTTC.

This clone was seen only a few times. The gene calls are TRBV7-9 and TRBJ2-7; 7 bases fit TRBD2. CDR1 and CDR2 (germline): SEHNR, FQNEAQ (reference sequence). This CDR3 has 15 residues. V dropped 5 bases and J dropped 0; count of bases not matched to a gene: 7. The CDR3 coding sequence is TGTGCCAGCAGCCTAGAAGCGGGAAGCTCCTACGAGCAGTACTTC. This gives the protein CASSLEAGSSYEQYF.

This chain joins TRBV7-9 and TRBJ1-4; no clear D. Germline CDR1 reads SEHNR; CDR2 reads FQNEAQ (reference sequence). Trimming took 5 bases from V and 8 from J, leaving 9 bases between them. The CDR3 loop spans 12 amino acids. The CDR3 bases are TGTGCCAGCAGCCCCGGCGGGGAAAAACTGTTTTTT. Amino acid sequence: CASSPGGEKLFF.

The sample holds a few counts of this clone. The chain is built from TRBV2 and TRBJ1-4; 12 nucleotides match TRBD1. Germline CDR1 and CDR2: SNHLY and FYNNEI. The CDR3 contains 15 residues. V lost 5 bases to trimming and J lost 11 bases; unmatched junction nucleotides: 9. The CDR3 region has the DNA TGTGCCAGCAGTCAGGACCGGGACAGGGGGCTTAAACTGTTTTTT. Translating gives CASSQDRDRGLKLFF.

The chain joins TRBV9 to TRBJ2-1; 10 nucleotides align to TRBD2. V trimming: 0 bases; J trimming: 9 bases; junction bases outside the gene matches: 9. Germline values: CDR1 SGDLS, CDR2 YYNGEE. CDR3 length equals 16 residues. The CDR3 DNA reads as TGTGCCAGCAGCGTAGGTCCTAGCGGGAGTAAGGGTGAGCAGTTCTTC. Translated, it gives CASSVGPSGSKGEQFF.

This clone occurred a few times. Other DNA sequences of this sample code for an identical CDR3. CDR3 residues: CASSSQGAGEKLFF. The CDR3 coding sequence is TGTGCCAGCAGCTCACAGGGGGCTGGGGAAAAACTGTTTTTT. V is TRBV7-9 and J is TRBJ1-4; 9 bases line up with TRBD1. With 4 bases clipped from V and 8 bases from J, the junction kept 5 bases outside the gene matches. The CDR3 consists of 14 residues. Germline V gene lookup returns CDR1 SEHNR and CDR2 FQNEAQ (reference sequence).